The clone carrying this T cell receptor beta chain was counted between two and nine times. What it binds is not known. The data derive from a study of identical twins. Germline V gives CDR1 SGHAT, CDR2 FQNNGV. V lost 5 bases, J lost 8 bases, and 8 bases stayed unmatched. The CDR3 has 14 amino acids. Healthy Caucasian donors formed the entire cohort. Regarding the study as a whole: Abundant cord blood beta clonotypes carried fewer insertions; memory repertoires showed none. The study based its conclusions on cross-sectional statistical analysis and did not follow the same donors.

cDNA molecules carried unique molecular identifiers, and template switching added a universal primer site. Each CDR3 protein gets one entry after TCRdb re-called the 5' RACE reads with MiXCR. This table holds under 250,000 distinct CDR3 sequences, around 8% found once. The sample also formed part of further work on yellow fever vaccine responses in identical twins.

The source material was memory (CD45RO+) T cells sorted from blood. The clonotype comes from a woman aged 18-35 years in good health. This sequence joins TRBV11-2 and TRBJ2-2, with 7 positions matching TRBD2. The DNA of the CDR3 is TGTGCCAGCAGCCCAACGCGGGGGTGGGGGGAGCTGTTTTTT. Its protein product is CASSPTRGWGELFF. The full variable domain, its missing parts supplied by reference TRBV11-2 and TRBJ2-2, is EAGVAQSPRYKIIEKRQSVAFWCNPISGHATLYWYQQILGQGPKLLIQFQNNGVVDDSQLPKDRFSAERLKGVDSTLKIQPAKLEDSAVYLCASSPTRGWGELFFGEGSRLTVL.